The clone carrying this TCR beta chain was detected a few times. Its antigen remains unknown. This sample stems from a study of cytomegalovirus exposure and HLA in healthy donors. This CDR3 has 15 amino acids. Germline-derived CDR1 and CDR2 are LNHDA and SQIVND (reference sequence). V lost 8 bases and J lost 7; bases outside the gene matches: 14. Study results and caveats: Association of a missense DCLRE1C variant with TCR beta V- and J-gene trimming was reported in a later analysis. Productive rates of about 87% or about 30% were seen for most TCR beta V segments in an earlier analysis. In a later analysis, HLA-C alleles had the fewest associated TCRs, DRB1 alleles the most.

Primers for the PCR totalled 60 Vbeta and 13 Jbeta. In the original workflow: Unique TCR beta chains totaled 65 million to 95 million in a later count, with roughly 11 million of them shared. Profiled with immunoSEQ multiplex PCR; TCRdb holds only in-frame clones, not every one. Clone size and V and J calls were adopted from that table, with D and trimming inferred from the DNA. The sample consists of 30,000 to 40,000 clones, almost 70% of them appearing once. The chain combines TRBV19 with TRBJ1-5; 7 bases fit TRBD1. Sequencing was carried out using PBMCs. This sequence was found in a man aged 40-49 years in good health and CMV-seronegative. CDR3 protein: CASSEGPGGRQPQHF. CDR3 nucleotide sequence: TGTGCCAGTTCCGAGGGGCCAGGGGGAAGGCAGCCCCAGCATTTT.